What follows describes a single T cell receptor (beta chain). The data are from a study of glioma-infiltrating T cells after dendritic cell vaccination. Across the whole study: Monocyte-derived dendritic cells, cultured six to seven days with IL-4 and GM-CSF, were pulsed with autologous tumor lysate.

The CDR3 extends over 15 amino acids. Trimming cost V 4 bases and J 1 base; bases outside gene matches: 4. CDR1 is SGHRS, CDR2 YFSETQ, per germline. Sequenced by immunoSEQ multiplex PCR; TCRdb stores in-frame clones only, minus some. The table shows more than 85,000 clones, with almost 90% occurring only once. Time point specified: after dendritic cell vaccination, including at tumor progression/relapse. The sequence derives from a human donor with glioblastoma. This chain uses TRBV5-1 with TRBJ2-7; TRBD2 agrees at 11 bases. The sample was blood, taken after dendritic cell vaccination. This chain's CDR3 is CASSTTSGSSYEQYF. CDR3 DNA sequence: TGCGCCAGCAGCACTACTAGCGGGAGTTCCTACGAGCAGTACTTC.